These 12 T cell receptor beta chains share one sample of origin, sequenced in a study of blood T cells in healthy people across ages (dated by TCRdb to between 2014 and 2017). Preparation of the library involved 5' RACE. Sequencing was performed on an Illumina HiSeq 2500. A second PCR of about 6 to 11 cycles was performed with a sample-barcoded 5' primer and a J-beta primer mix. The raw public reads went through TCRdb reprocessing: fastp at Q25, MiXCR clone calling, in-frame beta chains kept. Every distinct CDR3 protein forms one entry, paired with its most common genes and DNA. Counted in this sample were nearly 800,000 distinct CDR3 sequences; roughly three fifths of them appeared once. Under 30% of the sample comes from the top ten. The sample was blood. These receptors came from a man aged 35 to 55 in good health.

This chain links TRBV20-1 with TRBJ2-4, with D hard to call. Near its end, the DNA agrees better with TRBJ2-7, so the J call may be wrong. Looked up from germline, CDR1 is DFQATT and CDR2 is SNEGSKA (reference sequence). The CDR3 totals 11 residues. The CDR3 region is CSAAVGYEQYF. The CDR3 coding sequence is TGCAGTGCTGCAGTCGGATACGAGCAGTACTTC.

Notes on this clonotype: A read error may produce the germline difference seen at one junction end. The chain joins TRBV6-1 to TRBJ2-1; D uncertain. In germline, CDR1 is MNHNS, CDR2 SASEGT. The CDR3 has 16 amino acids. CDR3 DNA: TGTGCCAGCAGTGAAGTAGTAGCAGTTACCAACAAGGAGCAGTTCTTC. This codes for CASSEVVAVTNKEQFF.

V is TRBV7-9 and J is TRBJ1-1; unclear D gene. The CDR3 runs 14 residues. V shed 5 bases and J shed 0 bases, with 10 bases lying between them. CDR1 SEHNR and CDR2 FQNEAQ come from the germline V gene (reference sequence). As DNA, the CDR3 is TGTGCCAGCAGCGAGTCGTTGCTGAACACTGAAGCTTTCTTT. Its translation is CASSESLLNTEAFF.

This sequence joins TRBV7-6 and TRBJ1-1, with 9 bases fitting TRBD1. V shed 1 base, J shed 0 bases, and the junction held 6 bases outside the gene matches. The CDR3 is made up of 17 amino acids. Per the germline V gene, CDR1 is SGHVS and CDR2 is FNYEAQ. The CDR3 DNA follows: TGTGCCAGCAGCTTAGGGCCCGGGACAGGGCTGAACACTGAAGCTTTCTTT. Translated: CASSLGPGTGLNTEAFF.

The chain has TRBV2 and TRBJ2-3; either TRBD1 or TRBD2 may supply D (5 bases each). This CDR3 comprises 15 residues. Germline V gene sequence: CDR1 SNHLY, CDR2 FYNNEI. V was pared by 8 bases and J by 1 base, with 16 bases between. DNA for the CDR3: TGTGCCAGCTCCCAAGGTGGGGGACGCACAGATACGCAGTATTTT. Protein product: CASSQGGGRTDTQYF.

This clonotype was observed many times. This chain joins TRBV20-1 and TRBJ2-4, with D possibly matching TRBD1 (5 bases). The germline gives CDR1 DFQATT, CDR2 SNEGSKA (reference sequence). This CDR3 is built from 15 residues. The V end was cut by 5 bases, the J end by 2 bases, with 16 bases between. The CDR3 spells CSAGPPAGSKNIQYF. The DNA for the CDR3 is TGCAGTGCTGGCCCCCCCGCAGGGTCCAAAAACATTCAGTACTTC.

This clonotype has only a few counts. The chain links TRBV2 to TRBJ2-3, with 11 bases that match TRBD2. This CDR3 has 15 amino acids. V gave up 8 bases and J gave up 2 bases; unmatched junction bases: 6. Per the germline V gene, CDR1 is SNHLY and CDR2 is FYNNEI. This CDR3 is CASCPTSGDTDTQYF. The CDR3 nucleotides read TGTGCCAGCTGCCCGACTAGCGGGGACACAGATACGCAGTATTTT.

The J gene is TRBJ1-2, the V gene TRBV5-5, with a possible D match to TRBD1 (5 bases). V shed 1 base and J shed 0 bases, with 7 bases lying between them. The CDR3 length is 14 residues. The V gene's germline CDR1 is SGHKS and CDR2 YYEKEE (reference sequence). The CDR3 DNA follows: TGTGCCAGCAGCTTGAGCAGGGCTAACTATGGCTACACCTTC. Its translation is CASSLSRANYGYTF.

V usage is TRBV10-3 and J usage is TRBJ2-7; 8 bases match TRBD1. V shed 0 bases and J 5 bases; nucleotides not matched to a gene: 9. CDR1 ENHRY and CDR2 SYGVKD come from the germline V gene. The CDR3 runs 16 residues. This chain's CDR3 is CAISESRSGGTNEQYF. CDR3 nucleotide sequence: TGTGCCATCAGTGAGTCGAGGTCAGGGGGCACGAACGAGCAGTACTTC.

With regard to this clonotype: One end of the junction varies from germline; a read error may be responsible. This chain joins TRBV20-1 and TRBJ2-5; 10 nucleotides line up with TRBD2. The CDR3 runs to 16 residues. Germline V gene lookup returns CDR1 DFQATT and CDR2 SNEGSKA (reference sequence). The CDR3 DNA reads as TGCAGTGCTAGAGTACCTAGCGGGAGCCGGGGAGAGGCCCAGTACTTC. Translating it yields CSARVPSGSRGEAQYF.

The chain employs TRBV6-2 or TRBV6-3 and TRBJ2-7, with 13 bases lining up with TRBD2. From germline, CDR1 is MNHEY and CDR2 SVGEGT. With 6 bases clipped from V and 4 bases from J, the junction kept 9 bases outside the gene matches. The CDR3 has 16 amino acids. The CDR3 sequence is CASRPGTSGTLYEQYF. CDR3 coding DNA: TGTGCCAGCAGACCGGGGACTAGCGGGACCCTTTACGAGCAGTACTTC.

The V gene is TRBV6-1, the J gene TRBJ2-5; 7 bases line up with TRBD1. After removal of 11 bases from V and 4 bases from J, the junction contained 10 bases not matched to a gene. Looked up from germline, CDR1 is MNHNS and CDR2 is SASEGT. The CDR3 has 13 amino acids. The CDR3, as DNA: TGTGCCGGACAGACAGGGTTGAGAGAGACCCAGTACTTC. Translating it yields CAGQTGLRETQYF.